These T cell receptor beta chains were read from a single sample in a study of ipilimumab plus nivolumab after autologous stem cell transplantation. Method: immunoSEQ multiplex PCR; TCRdb's copy keeps in-frame clones and lacks some. Of approximately 84,000 clones listed, approximately 86% are singletons. The sample was PBMCs, taken in a trial of ipilimumab plus nivolumab as post-transplant consolidation. These receptors were collected from a male donor with diffuse large B-cell lymphoma. Each CDR3 is given with its conserved first and last residue. Each record gives: V gene, J gene, CDR3 length, D gene, CDR3 protein, CDR3 DNA. D genes are given only for firm matches.

v_gene: TRBV6-1
j_gene: TRBJ1-5
len: 15
d_gene: TRBD1
CDR3aa: CAGSGAGGNNQPQHF
CDR3nt: TGTGCCGGCAGTGGAGCAGGGGGTAACAATCAGCCCCAGCATTTT

v_gene: TRBV6-1
j_gene: TRBJ2-1
len: 16
d_gene: TRBD2
CDR3aa: CASSAMTGLIYNEQFF
CDR3nt: TGTGCCAGCAGTGCTATGACGGGACTAATCTACAATGAGCAGTTCTTC

v_gene: TRBV9
j_gene: TRBJ1-2
len: 13
d_gene: .
CDR3aa: CASSVTGDYGYTF
CDR3nt: TGTGCCAGCAGCGTTACAGGAGACTATGGCTACACCTTC

v_gene: TRBV27
j_gene: TRBJ2-7
len: 18
d_gene: .
CDR3aa: CASSQAQESVYACYEQYF
CDR3nt: TGTGCCAGCAGTCAGGCACAGGAATCCGTTTATGCTTGCTACGAGCAGTACTTC

v_gene: TRBV7-8
j_gene: TRBJ2-2
len: 16
d_gene: TRBD1
CDR3aa: CASSRDRPPNTGELFF
CDR3nt: TGTGCCAGCAGCCGGGACAGGCCCCCGAACACCGGGGAGCTGTTTTTT

v_gene: TRBV5-1
j_gene: TRBJ2-1
len: 13
d_gene: .
CDR3aa: CASSLASLDEQFF
CDR3nt: TGCGCCAGCAGCTTGGCCAGTCTCGATGAGCAGTTCTTC

v_gene: TRBV6-1
j_gene: TRBJ2-1
len: 15
d_gene: .
CDR3aa: CASSSGTQGRSEQFF
CDR3nt: TGTGCCAGCAGTTCCGGGACCCAGGGACGTAGTGAGCAGTTCTTC

v_gene: TRBV19
j_gene: TRBJ1-2
len: 13
d_gene: TRBD1
CDR3aa: CASSTRQGFGYTF
CDR3nt: TGTGCCAGTAGTACCAGACAGGGATTCGGCTACACCTTC

v_gene: TRBV6-1
j_gene: TRBJ1-6
len: 15
d_gene: TRBD1
CDR3aa: CASNNGQGRNSPLHF
CDR3nt: TGTGCCAGCAATAACGGACAGGGACGTAATTCACCCCTCCACTTT

v_gene: TRBV7-2
j_gene: TRBJ1-1
len: 14
d_gene: TRBD1
CDR3aa: CASSLITGGTEAFF
CDR3nt: TGTGCCAGCAGCTTGATAACAGGGGGCACTGAAGCTTTCTTT